This record covers a single T cell receptor beta chain. These data belong to a study of control samples from healthy donors and cancer patients. This CDR3 spans 15 amino acids. CDR1 is SEHNR and CDR2 is FQNEAQ in the germline V gene (reference sequence). V lost 3 bases, J lost 4 bases, and 8 bases stayed unmatched. The repertoire was sequenced with immunoSEQ multiplex PCR; TCRdb's copy has only in-frame clones and lacks some. Of more than 150,000 clones listed, roughly 92% were seen once; the top ten hold less than 0.75%. The rearrangement uses TRBV7-9 and TRBJ1-2; 7 bases line up with TRBD1. The sequenced sample consisted of blood. This TCR came from a woman in her thirties in good health. In DNA form, the CDR3 reads TGTGCCAGCAGCTTCACAGGGGCCGGGGTCTATGGCTACACCTTC. Residues: CASSFTGAGVYGYTF.